The entry below gives a single T cell receptor (beta chain) sequence along with its context. As yet, its antigen is unknown. In the naive CD8 group, cells lacked CD45RO and were positively selected for CCR7, so terminally differentiated effector memory CD45RA+ cells were left out. This entry comes from a study of shared clonotypes between healthy human individuals. Study at large: Per donor, three plates held CD4 naive cells, three held CD4 memory, two held CD8 naive and one held CD8 memory. Broader study findings: Naive subsets, compared against memory subsets, generally had larger estimated richness values. Naive CD4 clonotype sharing across a handful of donors was around 5%.

Generated by immunoSEQ multiplex PCR, the TCRdb table keeps only in-frame clones and is missing some. Here the sample spans hundreds of thousands of clones, 95% to 98% being singletons. Sequencing input: naive CD8+ T cells sorted from blood. The sequence derives from a young man in good health.

DNA of the CDR3: TGCGCCAGCAGCCAAGTGAGGGGGAACACTGAAGCTTTCTTT. It specifies CASSQVRGNTEAFF. The rearrangement links TRBV4-3 to TRBJ1-1; TRBD1 might be the D (5 bases). The germline V and J ends were trimmed by 1 base and 1 base, with 7 bases remaining between them. Germline loops: CDR1 LGHNA, CDR2 YSLEER. The CDR3 sequence is 14 residues long.